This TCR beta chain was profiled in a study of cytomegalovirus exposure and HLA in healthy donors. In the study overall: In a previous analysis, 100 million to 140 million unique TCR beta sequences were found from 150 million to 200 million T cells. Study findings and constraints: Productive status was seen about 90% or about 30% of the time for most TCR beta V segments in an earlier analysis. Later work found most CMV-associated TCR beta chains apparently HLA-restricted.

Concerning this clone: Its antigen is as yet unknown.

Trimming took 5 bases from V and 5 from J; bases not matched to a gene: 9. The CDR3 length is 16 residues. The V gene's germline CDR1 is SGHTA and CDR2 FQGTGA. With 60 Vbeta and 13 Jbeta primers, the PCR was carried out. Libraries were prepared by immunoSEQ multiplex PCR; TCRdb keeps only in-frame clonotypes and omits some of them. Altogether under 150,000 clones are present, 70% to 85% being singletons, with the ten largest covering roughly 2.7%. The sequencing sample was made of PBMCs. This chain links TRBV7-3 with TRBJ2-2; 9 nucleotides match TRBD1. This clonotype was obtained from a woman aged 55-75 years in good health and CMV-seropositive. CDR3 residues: CASSPPNRGRTGELFF. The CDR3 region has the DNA TGTGCCAGCAGCCCACCTAACAGGGGGCGTACCGGGGAGCTGTTTTTT. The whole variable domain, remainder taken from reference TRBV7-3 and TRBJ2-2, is GAGVSQTPSNKVTEKGKYVELRCDPISGHTALYWYRQSLGQGPEFLIYFQGTGAADDSGLPNDRFFAVRPEGSVSTLKIQRTERGDSAVYLCASSPPNRGRTGELFFGEGSRLTVL.